This paragraph covers one TCR beta chain sequence. The target antigen is unknown. The PCR ran on 60 Vbeta and 13 Jbeta primers. Source study methods: In a later analysis, roughly 86 million unique TCR beta chains included roughly 11 million shared by two or more donors. Assay used: immunoSEQ multiplex PCR; TCRdb lists only in-frame clones, some missing. D and trimming come from the DNA, and the V and J calls and clone size come from that table. Counted here are roughly 160,000 clones, 70% to 85% occurring once; the ten biggest clones make up roughly 3.7%. This CDR3 has 15 residues. Germline loops: CDR1 SGHRS, CDR2 YFSETQ. Trimming took 4 bases from V and 2 from J; bases not matched to a gene: 7. This sample is drawn from a study of cytomegalovirus exposure and HLA in healthy donors. Overall study findings and caveats: In an earlier analysis, about 90% or about 30%: the productive usage of most TCR beta V segments.

The sequence was obtained from a man aged 25 to 45 in good health and CMV-seropositive. The chain joins TRBV5-1 to TRBJ2-5, with 8 bases identical to TRBD1. The sequenced material came from PBMCs. In DNA form, the CDR3 reads TGCGCCAGCAGCAAAAACACAGGGGGTCAAGAGACCCAGTACTTC. It specifies CASSKNTGGQETQYF. The whole variable domain, remainder taken from reference TRBV5-1 and TRBJ2-5, is KAGVTQTPRYLIKTRGQQVTLSCSPISGHRSVSWYQQTPGQGLQFLFEYFSETQRNKGNFPGRFSGRQFSNSRSEMNVSTLELGDSALYLCASSKNTGGQETQYFGPGTRLLVL.